This TCR beta chain was captured by sequencing in a study of cytomegalovirus exposure and HLA in healthy donors. Turning to the study itself: Most donors, more than 80% of 398 genotyped, fell in the Caucasian-associated ancestry cluster.

The study, taken as a whole, reports: High specificity and sensitivity for cytomegalovirus status were reported for the classifier. In a later analysis, TCR beta V- and J-gene trimming showed a link to a missense DCLRE1C variant.

Worth noting for this clone: No antigen is known for it.

Germline lookup yields CDR1 MNHNS and CDR2 SASEGT. The CDR3 loop spans 16 amino acids. Trimming stripped 1 base from V and 7 bases from J, with 19 bases between. In the PCR, 60 Vbeta and 13 Jbeta primers were used. The method was immunoSEQ multiplex PCR; TCRdb's version includes in-frame clones alone and lacks a portion of them. This sample lists about 140,000 clones; its ten largest clones have 2% to 3%. The sequenced sample consisted of PBMCs. The origin of this receptor is a middle-aged man in good health and CMV-seronegative. The gene calls are TRBV6-1 and TRBJ1-2; a possible D gene is TRBD1 (6 bases). The CDR3 nucleotides are TGTGCCAGCAGTGAAGTGTTGTCAACAGGGATGGGTGGCTACACCTTC. Residues: CASSEVLSTGMGGYTF.